This T cell receptor beta chain was obtained from a study of T cells after yellow fever vaccination. About the study: Those fractions that held only low numbers of cells were prepared using the SMART-Seq v4 Ultra Low Input RNA kit.

This clonotype came up once. A read error may explain this, as a much larger clone is one base away. They built TCR cDNA with 5'RACE template switching, a step that put in a universal primer site and UMIs. Each CDR3 protein gets one entry after TCRdb re-called the 5' RACE reads with MiXCR. This sample has about 240,000 distinct CDR3 sequences, with roughly 3.5% found just once. The CDR3 is 15 amino acids. Germline CDR1 is LGHDT and CDR2 is YNNKEL (reference sequence). The starting material was PBMCs, obtained 15 days after the yellow fever booster vaccination. The receptor's source is a man younger than 35 who received the YFV17D yellow fever vaccine. The rearrangement links TRBV3-1 to TRBJ2-1; TRBD2 matches at 8 bases. The CDR3 region is CASSQGLANGNGQFF. The DNA for the CDR3 is TGTGCCAGCAGCCAAGGACTAGCGAATGGCAATGGGCAGTTCTTC.